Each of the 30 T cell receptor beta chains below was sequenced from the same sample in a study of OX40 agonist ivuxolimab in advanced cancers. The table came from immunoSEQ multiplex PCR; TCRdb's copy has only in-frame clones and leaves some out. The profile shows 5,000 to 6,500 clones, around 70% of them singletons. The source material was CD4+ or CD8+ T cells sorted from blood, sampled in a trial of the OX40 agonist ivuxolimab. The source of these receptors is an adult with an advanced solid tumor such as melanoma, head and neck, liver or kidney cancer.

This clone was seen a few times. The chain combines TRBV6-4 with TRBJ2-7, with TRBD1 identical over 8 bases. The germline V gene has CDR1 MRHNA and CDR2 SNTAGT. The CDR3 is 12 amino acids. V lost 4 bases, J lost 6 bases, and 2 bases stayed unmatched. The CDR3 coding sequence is TGTGCCAGCAGTGTGGACAGGGTCGAGCAGTACTTC. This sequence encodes CASSVDRVEQYF.

CDR3 residues: CASSFPQGVNTEAFF. CDR3 bases: TGTGCCAGCAGCTTCCCACAGGGGGTGAACACTGAAGCTTTCTTT. The chain joins TRBV5-6 to TRBJ1-1; TRBD1 matches 8 bases. With V trimmed by 2 bases and J by 0 bases, 3 bases remained unmatched. Germline V gene lookup returns CDR1 SGHDT and CDR2 YYEEEE. The CDR3 has 15 amino acids.

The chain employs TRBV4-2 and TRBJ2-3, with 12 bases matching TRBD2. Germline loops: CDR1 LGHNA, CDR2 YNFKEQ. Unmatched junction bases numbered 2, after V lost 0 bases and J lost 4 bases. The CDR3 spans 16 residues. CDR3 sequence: CASSQDLAGGPDTQYF. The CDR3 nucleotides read TGTGCCAGCAGCCAAGATCTAGCGGGAGGGCCAGATACGCAGTATTTT.

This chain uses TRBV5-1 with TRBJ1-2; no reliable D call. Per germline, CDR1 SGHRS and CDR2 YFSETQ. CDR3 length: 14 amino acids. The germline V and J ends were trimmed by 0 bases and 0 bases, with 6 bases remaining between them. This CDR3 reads CASSLGFSNYGYTF. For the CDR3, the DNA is TGCGCCAGCAGCTTGGGATTTTCTAACTATGGCTACACCTTC.

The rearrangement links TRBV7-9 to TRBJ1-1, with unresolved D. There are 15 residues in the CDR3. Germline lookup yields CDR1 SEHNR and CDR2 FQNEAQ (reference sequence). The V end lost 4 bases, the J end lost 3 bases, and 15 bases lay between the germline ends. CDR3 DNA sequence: TGTGCCAGCAGCTCCCTACTCGGTCCAGACACTGAAGCTTTCTTT. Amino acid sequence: CASSSLLGPDTEAFF. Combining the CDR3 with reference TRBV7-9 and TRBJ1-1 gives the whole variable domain DTGVSQNPRHKITKRGQNVTFRCDPISEHNRLYWYRQTLGQGPEFLTYFQNEAQLEKSRLLSDRFSAERPKGSFSTLEIQRTEQGDSAMYLCASSSLLGPDTEAFFGQGTRLTVV.

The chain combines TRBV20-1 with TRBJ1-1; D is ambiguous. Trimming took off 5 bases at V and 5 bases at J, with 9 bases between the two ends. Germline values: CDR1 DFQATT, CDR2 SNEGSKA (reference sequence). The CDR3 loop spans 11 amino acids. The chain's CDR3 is CSAEKGTEAFF. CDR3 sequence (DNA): TGCAGTGCTGAAAAAGGGACTGAAGCTTTCTTT.

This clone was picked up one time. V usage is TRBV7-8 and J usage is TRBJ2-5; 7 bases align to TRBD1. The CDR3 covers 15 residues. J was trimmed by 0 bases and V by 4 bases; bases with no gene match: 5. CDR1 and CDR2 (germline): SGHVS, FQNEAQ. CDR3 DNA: TGTGCCAGCAGCTCACCACAGGGGTACCAAGAGACCCAGTACTTC. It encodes CASSSPQGYQETQYF.

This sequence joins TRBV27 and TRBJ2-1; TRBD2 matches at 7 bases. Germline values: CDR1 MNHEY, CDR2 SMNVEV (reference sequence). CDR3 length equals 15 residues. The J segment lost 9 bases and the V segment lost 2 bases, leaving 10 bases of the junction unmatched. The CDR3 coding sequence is TGTGCCAGCAGTTTAGCGGGAGCTTTTTTGGGTGAGCAGTTCTTC. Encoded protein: CASSLAGAFLGEQFF.

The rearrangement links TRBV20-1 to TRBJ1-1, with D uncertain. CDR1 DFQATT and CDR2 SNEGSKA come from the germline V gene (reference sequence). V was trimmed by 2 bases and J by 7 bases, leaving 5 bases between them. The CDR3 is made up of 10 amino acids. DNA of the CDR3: TGCAGTGCTAGATCGGTTGAAGCTTTCTTT. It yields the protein CSARSVEAFF.

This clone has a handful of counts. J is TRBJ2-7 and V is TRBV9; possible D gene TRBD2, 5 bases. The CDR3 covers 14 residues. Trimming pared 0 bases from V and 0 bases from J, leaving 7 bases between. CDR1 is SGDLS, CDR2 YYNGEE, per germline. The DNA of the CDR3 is TGTGCCAGCAGCGTAGTGGGGAGCTCCTACGAGCAGTACTTC. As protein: CASSVVGSSYEQYF. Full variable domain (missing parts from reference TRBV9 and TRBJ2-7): DSGVTQTPKHLITATGQRVTLRCSPRSGDLSVYWYQQSLDQGLQFLIQYYNGEERAKGNILERFSAQQFPDLHSELNLSSLELGDSALYFCASSVVGSSYEQYFGPGTRLTVT.

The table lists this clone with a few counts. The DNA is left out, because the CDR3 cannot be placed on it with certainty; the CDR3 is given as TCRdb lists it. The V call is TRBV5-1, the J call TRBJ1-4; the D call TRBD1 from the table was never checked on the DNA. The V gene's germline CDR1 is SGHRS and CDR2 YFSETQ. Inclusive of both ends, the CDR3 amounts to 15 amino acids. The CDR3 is CASSFWPRGDEKLFF.

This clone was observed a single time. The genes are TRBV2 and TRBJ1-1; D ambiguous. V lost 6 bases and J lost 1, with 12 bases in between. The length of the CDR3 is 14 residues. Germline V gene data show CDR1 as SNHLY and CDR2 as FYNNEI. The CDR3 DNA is TGTGCCAGCAGCTCTGGGTGGCGGAACACTGAAGCTTTCTTT. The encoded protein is CASSSGWRNTEAFF. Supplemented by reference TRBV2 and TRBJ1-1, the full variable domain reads EPEVTQTPSHQVTQMGQEVILRCVPISNHLYFYWYRQILGQKVEFLVSFYNNEISEKSEIFDDQFSVERPDGSNFTLKIRSTKLEDSAMYFCASSSGWRNTEAFFGQGTRLTVV.

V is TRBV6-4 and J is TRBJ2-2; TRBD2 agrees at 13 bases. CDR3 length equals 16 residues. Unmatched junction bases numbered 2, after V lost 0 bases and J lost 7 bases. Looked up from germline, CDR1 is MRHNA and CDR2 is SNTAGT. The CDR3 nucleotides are TGTGCCAGCAGTGACTCGGGACTAGCGGGACACGGGGAGCTGTTTTTT. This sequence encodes CASSDSGLAGHGELFF.

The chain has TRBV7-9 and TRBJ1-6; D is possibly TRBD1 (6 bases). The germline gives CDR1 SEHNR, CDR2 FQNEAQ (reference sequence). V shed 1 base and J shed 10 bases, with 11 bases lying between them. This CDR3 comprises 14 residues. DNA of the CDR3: TGTGCCAGCAGCTTAGTGGGGGCGATGTCACCCCTCCACTTT. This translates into CASSLVGAMSPLHF.

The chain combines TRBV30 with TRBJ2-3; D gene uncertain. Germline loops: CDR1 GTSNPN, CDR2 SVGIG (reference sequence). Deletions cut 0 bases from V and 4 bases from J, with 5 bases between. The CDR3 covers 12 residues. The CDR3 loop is CAWSVGPDTQYF. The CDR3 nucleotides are TGTGCCTGGAGTGTAGGCCCAGATACGCAGTATTTT. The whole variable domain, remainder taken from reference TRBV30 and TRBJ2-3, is SQTIHQWPATLVQPVGSPLSLECTVEGTSNPNLYWYRQAAGRGLQLLFYSVGIGQISSEVPQNLSASRPQDRQFILSSKKLLLSDSGFYLCAWSVGPDTQYFGPGTRLTVL.

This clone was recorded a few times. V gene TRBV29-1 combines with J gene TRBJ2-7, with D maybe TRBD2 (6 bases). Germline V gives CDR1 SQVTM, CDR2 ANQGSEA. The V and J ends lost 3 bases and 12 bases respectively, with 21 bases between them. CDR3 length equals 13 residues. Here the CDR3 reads CSVEGGESYAPYF. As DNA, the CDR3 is TGCAGCGTTGAGGGAGGAGAATCCTACGCGCCGTACTTC.

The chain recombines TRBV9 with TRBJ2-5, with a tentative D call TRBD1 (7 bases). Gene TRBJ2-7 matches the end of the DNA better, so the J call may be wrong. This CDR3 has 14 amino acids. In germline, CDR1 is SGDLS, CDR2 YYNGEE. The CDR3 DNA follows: TGTGCCAGCAGCCCCGCGACAGGGAGGTACGAGCAGTACTTC. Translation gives CASSPATGRYEQYF.

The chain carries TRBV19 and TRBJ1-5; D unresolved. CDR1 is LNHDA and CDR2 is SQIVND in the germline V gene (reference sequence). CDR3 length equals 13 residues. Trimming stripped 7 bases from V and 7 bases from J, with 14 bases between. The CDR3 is CASTTRVDQPQHF. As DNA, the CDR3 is TGTGCCAGTACTACGAGGGTAGACCAGCCCCAGCATTTT.

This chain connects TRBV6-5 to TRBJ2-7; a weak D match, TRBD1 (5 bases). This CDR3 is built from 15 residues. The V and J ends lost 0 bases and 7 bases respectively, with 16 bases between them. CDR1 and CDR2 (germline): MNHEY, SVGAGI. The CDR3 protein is CASSYSPDGQGEQYF. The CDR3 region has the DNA TGTGCCAGCAGTTACTCCCCGGACGGACAAGGGGAGCAGTACTTC.

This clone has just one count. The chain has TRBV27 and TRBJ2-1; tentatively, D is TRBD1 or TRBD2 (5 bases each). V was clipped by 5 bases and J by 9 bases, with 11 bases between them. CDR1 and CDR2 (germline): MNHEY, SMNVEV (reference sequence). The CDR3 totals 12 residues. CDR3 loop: CASSPQGPEQFF. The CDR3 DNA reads TGTGCCAGCAGTCCTCAGGGACCTGAGCAGTTCTTC.

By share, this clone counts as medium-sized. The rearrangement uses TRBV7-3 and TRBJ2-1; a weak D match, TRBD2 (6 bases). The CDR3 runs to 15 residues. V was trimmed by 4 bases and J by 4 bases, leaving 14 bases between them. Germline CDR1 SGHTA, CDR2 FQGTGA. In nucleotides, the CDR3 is TGTGCCAGCAGCTCCGGGACTGGGGTTTACAATGAGCAGTTCTTC. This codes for CASSSGTGVYNEQFF.

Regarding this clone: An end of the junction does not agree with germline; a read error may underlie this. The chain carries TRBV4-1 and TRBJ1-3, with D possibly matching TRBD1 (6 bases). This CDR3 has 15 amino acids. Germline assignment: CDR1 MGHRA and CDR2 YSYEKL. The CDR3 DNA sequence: TGCGCCAGCAGTACCTCCAGGGGATCTGGAAACGCCATATATTTT. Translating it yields CASSTSRGSGNAIYF.

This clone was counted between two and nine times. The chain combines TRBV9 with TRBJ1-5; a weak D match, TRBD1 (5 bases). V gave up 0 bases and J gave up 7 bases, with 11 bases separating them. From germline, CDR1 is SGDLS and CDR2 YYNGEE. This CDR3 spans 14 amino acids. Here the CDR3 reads CASSVGGLRQPQHF. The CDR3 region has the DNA TGTGCCAGCAGCGTAGGGGGCCTTAGGCAGCCCCAGCATTTT.

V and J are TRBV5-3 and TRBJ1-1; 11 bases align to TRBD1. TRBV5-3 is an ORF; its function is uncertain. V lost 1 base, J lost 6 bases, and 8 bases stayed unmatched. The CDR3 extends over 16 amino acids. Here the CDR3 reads CARSLWGQGDEAEAFF. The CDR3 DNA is TGTGCCAGAAGCTTGTGGGGACAGGGGGATGAGGCTGAAGCTTTCTTT.

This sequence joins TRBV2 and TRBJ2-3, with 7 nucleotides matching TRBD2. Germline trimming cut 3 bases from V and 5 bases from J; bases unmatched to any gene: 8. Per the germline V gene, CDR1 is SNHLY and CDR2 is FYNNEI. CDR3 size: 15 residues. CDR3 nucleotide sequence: TGTGCCAGCAGTGACAGGACTAGAGGAGGAGATACGCAGTATTTT. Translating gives CASSDRTRGGDTQYF.

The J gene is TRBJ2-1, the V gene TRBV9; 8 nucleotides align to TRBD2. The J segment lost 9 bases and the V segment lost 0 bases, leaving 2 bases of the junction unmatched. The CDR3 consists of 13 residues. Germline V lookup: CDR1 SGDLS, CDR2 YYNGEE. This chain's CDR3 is CASSVAGGPEQFF. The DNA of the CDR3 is TGTGCCAGCAGCGTAGCGGGAGGGCCTGAGCAGTTCTTC. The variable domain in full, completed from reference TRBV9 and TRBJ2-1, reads DSGVTQTPKHLITATGQRVTLRCSPRSGDLSVYWYQQSLDQGLQFLIQYYNGEERAKGNILERFSAQQFPDLHSELNLSSLELGDSALYFCASSVAGGPEQFFGPGTRLTVL.

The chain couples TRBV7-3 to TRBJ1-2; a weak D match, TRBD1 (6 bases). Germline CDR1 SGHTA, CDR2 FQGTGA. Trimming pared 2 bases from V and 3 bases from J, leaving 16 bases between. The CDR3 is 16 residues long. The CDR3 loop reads CASSLDRSGAYYGYTF. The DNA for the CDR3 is TGTGCCAGCAGCTTAGATCGGTCGGGGGCTTACTATGGCTACACCTTC.

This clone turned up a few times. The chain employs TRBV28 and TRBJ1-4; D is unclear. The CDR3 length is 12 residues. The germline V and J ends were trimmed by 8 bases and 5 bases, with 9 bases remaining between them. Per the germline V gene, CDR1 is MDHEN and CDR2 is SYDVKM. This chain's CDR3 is CASGLANEKLFF. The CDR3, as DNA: TGTGCCAGCGGCCTCGCCAATGAAAAACTGTTTTTT.

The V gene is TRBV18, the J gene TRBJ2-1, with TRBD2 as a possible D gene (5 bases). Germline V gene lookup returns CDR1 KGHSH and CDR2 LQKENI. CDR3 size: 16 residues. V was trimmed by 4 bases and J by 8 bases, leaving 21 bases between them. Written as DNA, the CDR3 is TGTGCCAGCTCACAAACCCCTTGGACTTTTGTAGATGAGCAGTTCTTC. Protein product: CASSQTPWTFVDEQFF.

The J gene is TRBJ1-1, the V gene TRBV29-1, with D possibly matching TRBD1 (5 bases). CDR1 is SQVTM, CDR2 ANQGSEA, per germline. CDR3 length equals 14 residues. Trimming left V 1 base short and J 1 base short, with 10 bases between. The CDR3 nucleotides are TGCAGCGTTGAAGCGGACACCCCGAACACTGAAGCTTTCTTT. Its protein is CSVEADTPNTEAFF.